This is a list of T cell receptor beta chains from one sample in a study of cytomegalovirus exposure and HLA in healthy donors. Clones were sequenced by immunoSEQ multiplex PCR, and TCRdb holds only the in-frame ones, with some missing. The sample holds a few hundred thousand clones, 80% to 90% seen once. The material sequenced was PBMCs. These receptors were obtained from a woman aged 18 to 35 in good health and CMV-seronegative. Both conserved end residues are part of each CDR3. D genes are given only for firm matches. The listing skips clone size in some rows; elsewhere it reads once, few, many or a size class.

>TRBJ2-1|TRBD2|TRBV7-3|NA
CASSPPLGLAGDNEQFF
TGTGCCAGCAGCCCGCCCCTGGGACTAGCGGGAGACAATGAGCAGTTCTTC
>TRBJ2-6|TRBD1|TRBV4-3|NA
CASSQDRGNRGWPGANVLTF
TGCGCCAGCAGCCAAGATCGAGGTAACAGGGGATGGCCTGGGGCCAACGTCCTGACTTTC
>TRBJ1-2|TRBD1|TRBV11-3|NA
CASSTRDRGHYGYTF
TGTGCCAGCAGCACCAGGGACAGGGGACACTATGGCTACACCTTC
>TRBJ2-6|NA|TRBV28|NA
CASSSGTGGANVLTF
TGTGCCAGCAGTTCCGGGACTGGAGGGGCCAACGTCCTGACTTTC
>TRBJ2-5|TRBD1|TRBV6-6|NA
CASKTGVETQYF
TGTGCCAGCAAAACAGGGGTGGAGACCCAGTACTTC
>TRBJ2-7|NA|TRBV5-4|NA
CASSSTGRGGYEQYF
TGTGCCAGCAGCTCGACGGGTAGGGGAGGCTACGAGCAGTACTTC
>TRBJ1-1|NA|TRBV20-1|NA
CSASFGGEAFF
TGCAGTGCTAGTTTCGGGGGTGAAGCTTTCTTT
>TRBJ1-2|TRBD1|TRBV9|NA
CASSGTRGTEYGYTF
TGTGCCAGCAGCGGGACCAGGGGGACCGAATATGGCTACACCTTC
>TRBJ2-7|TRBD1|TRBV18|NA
CASSPGQGAPYEQYF
TGTGCCAGCTCACCGGGACAGGGGGCCCCCTACGAGCAGTACTTC
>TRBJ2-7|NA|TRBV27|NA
CASSPQGGIHEQYF
TGTGCCAGCAGCCCACAGGGTGGGATCCACGAGCAGTACTTC
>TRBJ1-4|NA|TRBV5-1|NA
CASSLLGQHNEKLFF
TGCGCCAGCAGCTTGTTGGGCCAGCATAATGAAAAACTGTTTTTT
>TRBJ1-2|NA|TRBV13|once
CASSLGGATYTF
TGTGCCAGCAGCTTAGGCGGAGCGACGTACACCTTC
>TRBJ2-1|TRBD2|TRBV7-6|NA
CASSPGLDNEQFF
TGTGCCAGCAGTCCAGGACTAGACAATGAGCAGTTCTTC
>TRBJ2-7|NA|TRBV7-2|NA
CASSLTQGWGEQYF
TGTGCCAGCAGCCTAACACAGGGTTGGGGCGAGCAGTACTTC
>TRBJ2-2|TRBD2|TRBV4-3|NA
CASSQWVAGGSGELFF
TGCGCCAGCAGCCAATGGGTAGCGGGAGGTTCCGGGGAGCTGTTTTTT
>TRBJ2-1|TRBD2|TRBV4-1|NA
CASSQDTTGGPGEQFF
TGCGCCAGCAGCCAAGATACAACGGGAGGGCCGGGTGAGCAGTTCTTC
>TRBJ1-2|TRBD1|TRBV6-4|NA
CASSPLFVTGTDYGYTF
TGTGCCAGCAGCCCCCTGTTCGTGACAGGGACTGACTATGGCTACACCTTC
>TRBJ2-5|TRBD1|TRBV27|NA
CASSNFPLTGAIETQYF
TGTGCCAGCAGTAACTTCCCCCTTACAGGGGCCATCGAGACCCAGTACTTC
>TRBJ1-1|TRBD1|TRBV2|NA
CASRTAGGTEAFF
TGTGCCAGCAGGACCGCAGGGGGCACTGAAGCTTTCTTT
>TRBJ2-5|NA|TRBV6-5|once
CASSGRSGASAQYF
TGTGCCAGCAGTGGGAGATCAGGGGCTTCGGCCCAGTACTTC
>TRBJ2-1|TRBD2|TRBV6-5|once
CASRSSGSFNEQFF
TGTGCCAGCAGGTCTAGCGGGAGTTTCAATGAGCAGTTCTTC
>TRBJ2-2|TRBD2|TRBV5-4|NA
CASSHGTSAGELFF
TGTGCCAGCAGCCACGGGACTAGCGCTGGGGAGCTGTTTTTT
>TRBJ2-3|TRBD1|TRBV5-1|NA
CASDPGTGGSTDTQYF
TGCGCCAGTGACCCCGGGACAGGGGGTAGCACAGATACGCAGTATTTT
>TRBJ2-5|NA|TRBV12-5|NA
CASGLDRLGQETQYF
TGTGCTAGTGGTTTGGACCGACTAGGGCAAGAGACCCAGTACTTC
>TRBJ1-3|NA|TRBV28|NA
CASTPGSWSSGNTIYF
TGTGCCAGCACCCCTGGGAGTTGGTCCTCTGGAAACACCATATATTTT
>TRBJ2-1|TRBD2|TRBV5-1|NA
CASSKLAGGSYNEQFF
TGCGCCAGCAGCAAATTAGCGGGAGGTTCCTACAATGAGCAGTTCTTC
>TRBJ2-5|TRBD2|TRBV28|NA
CASSRGAGGEETQYF
TGTGCCAGCAGTCGGGGAGCGGGAGGGGAAGAGACCCAGTACTTC
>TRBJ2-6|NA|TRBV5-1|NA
CASSLGQGTSVSGANVLTF
TGCGCCAGCAGCTTGGGCCAGGGGACCTCCGTCTCTGGGGCCAACGTCCTGACTTTC
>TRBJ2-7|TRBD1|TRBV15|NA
CATSSSGTGYYEQYF
TGTGCCACCAGCAGCTCGGGGACAGGCTACTACGAGCAGTACTTC
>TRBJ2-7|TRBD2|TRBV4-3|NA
CASSQGEGLARYEQYF
TGCGCCAGCAGCCAAGGAGAGGGACTAGCCCGTTACGAGCAGTACTTC
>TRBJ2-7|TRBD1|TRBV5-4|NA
CASSLGGRGLGEQYF
TGTGCCAGCAGCTTGGGGGGCAGGGGGCTAGGCGAGCAGTACTTC
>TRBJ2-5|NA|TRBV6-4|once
CASSPSGGSETQYF
TGTGCCAGCAGCCCCTCTGGGGGGTCGGAGACCCAGTACTTC
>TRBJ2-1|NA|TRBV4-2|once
CASSQDIQAGYHNEQFF
TGTGCCAGCAGCCAAGATATTCAGGCCGGTTATCACAATGAGCAGTTCTTC
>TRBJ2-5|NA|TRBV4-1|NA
CASSQASTETQYF
TGCGCCAGCAGCCAAGCATCTACAGAGACCCAGTACTTC
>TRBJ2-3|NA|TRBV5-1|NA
CASSPRESISPRMDTQYF
TGCGCCAGCAGCCCGCGAGAGAGTATATCCCCCCGAATGGATACGCAGTATTTT
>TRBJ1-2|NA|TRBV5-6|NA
CASSPATGVYGYTF
TGTGCCAGCAGCCCCGCGACAGGCGTCTATGGCTACACCTTC
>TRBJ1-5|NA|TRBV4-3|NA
CASSQEPGGLNQPQHF
TGCGCCAGCAGCCAAGAACCGGGAGGCCTTAATCAGCCCCAGCATTTT
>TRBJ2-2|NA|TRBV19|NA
CASSILTDPNTGELFF
TGTGCCAGTAGTATACTGACAGACCCGAACACCGGGGAGCTGTTTTTT
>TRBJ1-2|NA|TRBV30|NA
CACLVSTPTNYGYTF
TGTGCCTGTTTGGTTTCTACGCCAACGAACTATGGCTACACCTTC
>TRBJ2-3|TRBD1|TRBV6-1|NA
CASSPDRGGTDTQYF
TGTGCCAGCAGTCCAGACAGGGGTGGAACAGATACGCAGTATTTT